Each of the 8 T cell receptor beta chains below was sequenced from the same sample in a study of shared clonotypes between healthy human individuals (TCRdb year 2020). Receptor libraries were prepared by the immunoSEQ multiplex PCR assay. Drawn from immuneACCESS, this table holds only the in-frame rearrangements with V and J called that TCRdb kept. Clones are partly lost; checked studies trace under half to an unresolved V gene and leave the rest unexplained. Counted in this sample were approximately 2.3 million clones; over 90% of them appeared once. The ten biggest clones cover under 0.45% of the sample. Sequencing was done on a sample of naive CD4+ T cells from PBMCs. This sample's cell subset or site label indicates: CD45RA+ positively selected. These receptors came from a man younger than 35 in good health. Some clones in this sample may be carry-over from other donors' samples.

In this sample, this clone turned up once. The V and J genes are TRBV28 and TRBJ2-3; 9 bases map to TRBD2. The CDR3 is 15 amino acids. V gave up 10 bases and J gave up 1 base; unmatched junction bases: 9. CDR1 and CDR2 from the germline V gene are MDHEN and SYDVKM. CDR3 nucleotide sequence: TGTGCCACCACGGGGCGGGAGGGCGGCACAGATACGCAGTATTTT. Protein product: CATTGREGGTDTQYF.

The chain is built from TRBV27 and TRBJ1-1, with a tentative D call TRBD1 (5 bases). The CDR3 extends over 16 amino acids. The germline V and J ends were trimmed by 7 bases and 1 base, with 19 bases remaining between them. Per the germline V gene, CDR1 is MNHEY and CDR2 is SMNVEV (reference sequence). CDR3: CASTHKVRVTNTEAFF. The CDR3 DNA sequence: TGTGCCAGCACCCATAAGGTCAGGGTTACGAACACTGAAGCTTTCTTT.

The genes are TRBV7-9 and TRBJ2-3, with TRBD2 identical over 8 bases. Germline loops: CDR1 SEHNR, CDR2 FQNEAQ (reference sequence). CDR3 length: 16 residues. Trimming removed 6 bases from V and 0 bases from J; junction bases left unmatched: 8. DNA of the CDR3: TGTGCCAGCAGACCTAGACTAGCGACTAGCACAGATACGCAGTATTTT. This codes for CASRPRLATSTDTQYF. Full variable domain (missing parts from reference TRBV7-9 and TRBJ2-3): DTGVSQNPRHKITKRGQNVTFRCDPISEHNRLYWYRQTLGQGPEFLTYFQNEAQLEKSRLLSDRFSAERPKGSFSTLEIQRTEQGDSAMYLCASRPRLATSTDTQYFGPGTRLTVL.

The chain recombines TRBV28 with TRBJ1-2, with 8 bases matching TRBD1. This CDR3 comprises 14 residues. The trim removed 4 bases at V and 7 bases at J, leaving 8 bases unmatched. CDR1 and CDR2 from the germline V gene are MDHEN and SYDVKM. The CDR3 DNA reads as TGTGCCAGCAGTTCCCCCACAGGGGGGGGTGGCTACACCTTC. Amino acid sequence: CASSSPTGGGGYTF.

The chain has TRBV11-2 and TRBJ2-7, with D unclear. V was shortened by 0 bases and J by 2 bases, with 14 bases between the two germline ends. The CDR3 is made up of 16 amino acids. Germline values: CDR1 SGHAT, CDR2 FQNNGV. The CDR3 is CASSLDLRPTAYEQYF. CDR3 nucleotide sequence: TGTGCCAGCAGCTTAGATCTCCGCCCGACGGCCTACGAGCAGTACTTC.

The J gene is TRBJ2-5, the V gene TRBV5-1; D is tentatively TRBD1 or TRBD2 (5 bases each). From germline, CDR1 is SGHRS and CDR2 YFSETQ. The length of the CDR3 is 15 residues. The V and J ends lost 0 bases and 5 bases respectively, with 14 bases between them. The CDR3 DNA reads TGCGCCAGCAGCTTGGGACCCCAGGGACCGGAGACCCAGTACTTC. Translated, it gives CASSLGPQGPETQYF.

The rearrangement uses TRBV6-5 and TRBJ2-2; possible D gene TRBD1, 6 bases. Germline CDR1 MNHEY, CDR2 SVGAGI. This CDR3 is 16 amino acids long. Trimming left V 0 bases short and J 3 bases short, with 11 bases between. The CDR3 here is CASSYSSGVDTGELFF. The CDR3 DNA sequence: TGTGCCAGCAGTTACTCGTCAGGGGTGGACACCGGGGAGCTGTTTTTT.

The V and J genes are TRBV29-1 and TRBJ2-1; D unresolved. This CDR3 is built from 15 residues. Trimming took 4 bases from V and 0 from J, leaving 13 bases between them. CDR1 is SQVTM, CDR2 ANQGSEA, per germline. The CDR3 region is CSVGLLLSSYNEQFF. Written as DNA, the CDR3 is TGCAGCGTTGGCCTACTACTGAGCTCCTACAATGAGCAGTTCTTC.